The entry that follows covers one T cell receptor beta chain sequence. The target antigen is unknown. The sample is drawn from a study of cytomegalovirus exposure and HLA in healthy donors. Method: immunoSEQ multiplex PCR; TCRdb's copy keeps in-frame clones and lacks some. The sample yields around 50,000 clones, over 85% seen once. The donors were members of the roughly 120-subject validation cohort (separate from the approximately 670-subject first cohort). Study conclusions and caveats: The dataset shows that most TCR sequences were rare, while some public TCRs occurred in many donors.

Trimming cost V 5 bases and J 2 bases, with 7 bases left between them. The CDR3 spans 12 residues. Germline CDR1 is SGHTA and CDR2 is FQGNSA. The chain uses TRBV7-2 and TRBJ2-7; maybe TRBD2 (6 bases). Specimen: PBMCs. The TCR was taken from a woman aged 18-35 years in good health and CMV-seropositive. The CDR3 loop reads CASSRTTYEQYF. Here the CDR3 DNA reads TGTGCCAGCAGCCGGACTACCTACGAGCAGTACTTC.